This record looks at one T cell receptor beta chain sequence and its context. What antigen it recognizes has not been identified. No base quality values were provided; no much bigger clone lies one nucleotide off. This sample is drawn from a study of T cell repertoires in cytomegalovirus infection (dated by TCRdb to between 2019 and 2020). Looking at the study overall: Alongside well-studied HLA-B-restricted epitopes, the peptide stimulations were aimed at recently identified HLA-C-restricted CMV epitopes, whose presentation resists viral immunomodulation. The HLA type of each donor mattered for the analysis, because public TCR beta signatures pointed to carriage of CMV infection along with the matching HLA type. Summary of the overall study and its limitations: In both this cohort and an independent cohort of a few hundred donors, the cumulative frequency of public TCR beta family members distinguished carriers of CMV infection plus the relevant HLA type. The ex vivo response was dominated by HLA-C-restricted CMV-specific TCR beta clonotypes, and the single most frequent clonotype in two of eight donors was supplied by these HLA-C-restricted clonotypes.

In the paper's terms, the treatment or condition label means: in vitro stimulation with specific CMV peptide epitopes to enrich CMV-specific T cells. The trim is 7 bases for V and 7 bases for J, with a gap of 22 bases between the germline ends. From cysteine to phenylalanine, the CDR3 is 15 amino acids long. The DNA shown is the 45-base CDR3, in frame from base 1. Sequencing relied on an Illumina HiSeq 1500. The raw public data were reprocessed by TCRdb itself: fastp quality trimming at Q25, MiXCR clonotype calling, in-frame beta chains only. Each entry merges the rows of one CDR3 protein and shows their most common DNA and genes. This sample gives roughly 90,000 distinct CDR3 sequences in total; 29% of them show up just once. The ten largest clonotypes hold roughly 71% of the sample.

The receptor comes from a human donor in good health (CMV status not recorded). Some clones in this sample may be carry-over from other donors' samples. Source: CD8+ T cells from cultured PBMCs, taken from culture after CMV antigen stimulation. The receptor chain draws on TRBV12-3 or TRBV12-4 and TRBJ1-1; the D gene is possibly TRBD1, with 6 bases matching. At the DNA level, the sequence is TGTGCCAGCACCCTTTTTGGGGGCATGGACGATGAAGCTTTCTTT. Translation gives CASTLFGGMDDEAFF.